This T cell receptor beta chain was sequenced during a study of blood T cell repertoires in COVID-19. V was pared by 4 bases and J by 4 bases, with 3 bases of the junction left unmatched. This CDR3 region has 14 residues. The germline gives CDR1 MNHEY, CDR2 SVGEGT. Profiled with immunoSEQ multiplex PCR; TCRdb holds only in-frame clones, not every one. In the table there are about 150,000 clones, nearly 80% of which are singletons. The sequence derives from a man aged 80 or over with acute or convalescent COVID-19. The specimen sequenced was peripheral blood. The V call is TRBV6-2 or TRBV6-3, the J call TRBJ2-5, with TRBD1 identical over 10 bases. The CDR3 nucleotides are TGTGCCAGCAGTTCGACAGGGGGCCGAGAGACCCAGTACTTC. This codes for CASSSTGGRETQYF.